The TCR beta chain under discussion was sequenced for a study of blood T cell repertoires in COVID-19. Study information: The United States, Italy and Spain were the sources of the acute and convalescent COVID-19 samples. Sample material is recorded as cDNA or gDNA derived from T cells, B-cell-depleted T cells, or PBMCs.

V was trimmed by 6 bases and J by 6 bases, leaving 15 bases between them. The CDR3 loop spans 14 amino acids. Germline V CDR1 and CDR2: MGHDK, SYGVNS. The repertoire was sequenced with immunoSEQ multiplex PCR; TCRdb's copy has only in-frame clones and lacks some. Here the sample spans hundreds of thousands of clones, less than 85% being singletons. V and J are TRBV25-1 and TRBJ1-5; D is unclear. Input material: peripheral blood. The TCR was taken from a woman in her 70s with active or convalescent COVID-19. Here the CDR3 DNA reads TGTGCCAGCAGCCGCGCGGGCGCGGGTCAGCCCCAGCATTTT. Its translation: CASSRAGAGQPQHF.